This is a list of T cell receptor beta chains from one sample in a study of cytomegalovirus exposure and HLA in healthy donors. Method: immunoSEQ multiplex PCR; TCRdb's copy keeps in-frame clones and lacks some. The table gives 170,000 or so clones; the top ten clones make up under 2.5% of it. The specimen was PBMCs. The receptors originated from a man aged 30 to 45 in good health and CMV-seronegative. Each CDR3 is given with its conserved first and last residue. The D gene is left open where the match is weak.

V	J	D	DNA	CDR3
TRBV18	TRBJ2-7	TRBD1	TGTGCCAGCTCACTCCGGGACAGGGGAACCGGCGGCTACGAGCAGTACTTC	CASSLRDRGTGGYEQYF
TRBV7-5	TRBJ2-7	.	TGTGTCAGAAGCTCTCGCCCATACGAGCAGTACTTC	CVRSSRPYEQYF
TRBV7-2	TRBJ2-1	TRBD1	TGTGCCAGCAGCCCCTCGGGACAGTTTGAGCAGTTCTTC	CASSPSGQFEQFF
TRBV5-1	TRBJ1-1	.	TGCGCCAGCAGCTTGGGCTTGGACGGGAGGAACACTGAAGCTTTCTTT	CASSLGLDGRNTEAFF
TRBV18	TRBJ2-3	.	TGTGCCAGCTCACCGAGATTTGCAGATACGCAGTATTTT	CASSPRFADTQYF
TRBV5-1	TRBJ1-2	TRBD1	TGCGCCAGCAGCTCCTTCCTCAGGGGGCGCGACTATGGCTACACCTTC	CASSSFLRGRDYGYTF
TRBV5-1	TRBJ1-1	.	TGCGCCAGCAGCTTGTCGGGGGGTTTCATGAACACTGAAGCTTTCTTT	CASSLSGGFMNTEAFF
TRBV14	TRBJ2-1	TRBD1	TGTGCCAGCAGCCAAGCAGGGGGCGCGGGCAATGAGCAGTTCTTC	CASSQAGGAGNEQFF
TRBV28	TRBJ1-2	.	TGTGCCAGCAGTTTGGGGCGCGATAACTATGGCTACACCTTC	CASSLGRDNYGYTF
TRBV29-1	TRBJ2-2	TRBD2	TGCAGCGTTGGGACTAGCGGGAGTATGTCCGGGGAGCTGTTTTTT	CSVGTSGSMSGELFF
TRBV27	TRBJ1-2	TRBD1	TGTGCCAGCAGTCCCTGGGACAGAGACTATGGCTACACCTTC	CASSPWDRDYGYTF
TRBV11-1	TRBJ2-5	TRBD1	TGTGCCAGCAGCCTACAGGGGGCTGGACAAGAGACCCAGTACTTC	CASSLQGAGQETQYF
TRBV11-2	TRBJ2-1	.	TGTGCCAGCAGCTTATATTTAACGGCTAGCGTCTACAATGAGCAGTTCTTC	CASSLYLTASVYNEQFF
TRBV5-1	TRBJ2-5	.	TGCGCCAGCAGTCAACAGCGACAGGCCCAAGAGACCCAGTACTTC	CASSQQRQAQETQYF
TRBV11-2	TRBJ2-2	.	TGTGCCAGCAGCTTGAGCGGGAACACCGGGGAGCTGTTTTTT	CASSLSGNTGELFF
TRBV20-1	TRBJ2-1	.	TGCAGTGCCTCTAGCCAGAATGAGCAGTTCTTC	CSASSQNEQFF
TRBV6-5	TRBJ1-6	.	TGTGCCAGCAGTTATGCAGGGGCGAATGGGAATTCACCCCTCCACTTT	CASSYAGANGNSPLHF
TRBV5-1	TRBJ2-1	.	TGCGCCAGCAGCCCGACTGGGAGCTCCTACAATGAGCAGTTCTTC	CASSPTGSSYNEQFF
TRBV6-5	TRBJ2-7	.	TGTGCCAGCAGAAAGAGTCTAGGCTCCTACGAGCAGTACTTC	CASRKSLGSYEQYF
TRBV14	TRBJ1-2	.	TGTGCCAGCAGCCCGAATACAGGGTTCGGCTACACCTTC	CASSPNTGFGYTF
TRBV11-1	TRBJ2-3	.	TGTGCCAGCAGCTTAGTAGGCGGCCCTAGCACAGATACGCAGTATTTT	CASSLVGGPSTDTQYF
TRBV11-2	TRBJ1-2	.	TGTGCCAGCAGCTTAGGCACAGGTTCGCTCTATGGCTACACCTTC	CASSLGTGSLYGYTF
TRBV29-1	TRBJ1-1	TRBD1	TGCAGCGTAAGACAGGGCTCCACTGAAGCTTTCTTT	CSVRQGSTEAFF
TRBV19	TRBJ2-7	TRBD2	TGTGCCAGTAGTCAGACCGGACTAGCGGGAGATTGGTACGAGCAGTACTTC	CASSQTGLAGDWYEQYF
TRBV4-1	TRBJ1-1	.	TGCGCCAGCAGCCGGTCCGGGACTGATAACACTGAAGCTTTCTTT	CASSRSGTDNTEAFF
TRBV19	TRBJ1-2	.	TGTGCCAGTAGTAGGGCAGGGCCCGTTGGGGGCTACACCTTC	CASSRAGPVGGYTF
TRBV7-9	TRBJ2-1	TRBD2	TGTGCCAGCAGCTTATTAGCGGGACTAGCGGGAAATGAGCAGTTCTTC	CASSLLAGLAGNEQFF
TRBV5-4	TRBJ2-1	TRBD2	TGTGCCAGCAGCTTGGGGGAAGGACTAGCGGGAGCCTACAATGAGCAGTTCTTC	CASSLGEGLAGAYNEQFF
TRBV21-1	TRBJ2-4	.	TGTGCCACAATCCCTCAAGCACAAAACATTCAGTACTTC	CATIPQAQNIQYF
TRBV5-1	TRBJ2-3	TRBD2	TGCGCCAGCAGCTTACTAGCGCCCACAGATACGCAGTATTTT	CASSLLAPTDTQYF
TRBV6-4	TRBJ1-1	TRBD1	TGTGCCAGCAGCTCAGGGGGCGAGGTCACTGAAGCTTTCTTT	CASSSGGEVTEAFF
TRBV27	TRBJ2-7	.	TGTGCCAGTCAAACGGGTACCGAGCAGTACTTC	CASQTGTEQYF
TRBV9	TRBJ2-1	.	TGTGCCAGCAGCCCCCTCAGCGGCCTCTACAATGAGCAGTTCTTC	CASSPLSGLYNEQFF
TRBV6-6	TRBJ2-1	.	TGTGCCAGCATCGAGGCAGCAGGGGTCGATGAGCAGTTCTTC	CASIEAAGVDEQFF
TRBV27	TRBJ1-5	TRBD1	TGTGCCAGCAGCCCGGGACAGGGAATCGATCAGCCCCAGCATTTT	CASSPGQGIDQPQHF
TRBV11-1	TRBJ2-1	.	TGTGCCAGCGGGAGGACCACCGGCGGAAATGAGCAGTTCTTC	CASGRTTGGNEQFF
TRBV27	TRBJ1-2	TRBD1	TGTGCCAGCAGTTTATCTCGACAGGGGGGCTATGGCTACACCTTC	CASSLSRQGGYGYTF
TRBV27	TRBJ2-1	TRBD1	TGTGCCAGCACCTCCGGGACAGGAGCCTACAATGAGCAGTTCTTC	CASTSGTGAYNEQFF
TRBV6-4	TRBJ2-1	TRBD2	TGTGCCAGCAGTGACTCGATTCTCGCTAGCGGATACAATGAGCAGTTCTTC	CASSDSILASGYNEQFF
TRBV6-6	TRBJ1-2	TRBD1	TGTGCCAGCAGTCTCGACAGGGTCGGTGGCTACACCTTC	CASSLDRVGGYTF
TRBV7-6	TRBJ1-4	.	TGTGCCAGCAGCCGATATGCAAGGGGTGTGGCAACTAATGAAAAACTGTTTTTT	CASSRYARGVATNEKLFF
TRBV6-5	TRBJ2-1	TRBD2	TGTGCCAGCAGTTACTCGGGGACCCGGGGGGGGCAGTTCTTC	CASSYSGTRGGQFF
TRBV2	TRBJ2-5	TRBD2	TGTGCCAGCACGGGGGGGGGAGTAGAGACCCAGTACTTC	CASTGGGVETQYF
TRBV30	TRBJ2-7	.	TGTGCCTGGAGTGGGGGCACTTACGAGCAGTACTTC	CAWSGGTYEQYF
TRBV19	TRBJ2-7	TRBD1	TGTGCCAGCCCGGGACAGGGAACGTCCGAGCAGTACTTC	CASPGQGTSEQYF